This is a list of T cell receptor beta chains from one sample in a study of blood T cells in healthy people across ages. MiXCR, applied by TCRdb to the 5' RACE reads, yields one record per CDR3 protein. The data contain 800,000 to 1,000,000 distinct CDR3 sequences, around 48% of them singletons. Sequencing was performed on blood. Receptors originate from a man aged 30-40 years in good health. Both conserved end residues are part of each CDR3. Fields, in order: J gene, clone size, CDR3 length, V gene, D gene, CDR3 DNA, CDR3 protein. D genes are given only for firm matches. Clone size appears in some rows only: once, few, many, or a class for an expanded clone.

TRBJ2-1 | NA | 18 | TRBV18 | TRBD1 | TGTGCCAGCTCAATGGACAGGCCAAAGAGGGGCTCCTACAATGAGCAGTTCTTC | CASSMDRPKRGSYNEQFF
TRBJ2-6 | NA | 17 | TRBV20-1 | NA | TGCAGTGCTAGAGATGGAGGACACAGCTCTGGGGCCAACGTCCTGACTTTC | CSARDGGHSSGANVLTF
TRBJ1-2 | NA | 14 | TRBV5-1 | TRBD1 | TGCGCCAGCAGCCCTGGACAGGGGCTCGGTGGCTACACCTTC | CASSPGQGLGGYTF
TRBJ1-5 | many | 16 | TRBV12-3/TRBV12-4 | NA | TGTGCCAGCAGAGAATCGAGGGGGACGGGCAATCAGCCCCAGCATTTT | CASRESRGTGNQPQHF
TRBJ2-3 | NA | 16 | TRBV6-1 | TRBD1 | TGTGCCAGCAGTGTACGGACAGGCAGGCAAACAGATACGCAGTATTTT | CASSVRTGRQTDTQYF
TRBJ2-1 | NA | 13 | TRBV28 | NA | TGTGCCTCTCGGGTGGGCACCTACAATGAGCAGTTCTTC | CASRVGTYNEQFF
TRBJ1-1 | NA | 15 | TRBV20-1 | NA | TGCAGTGCTAGAGATCCTCGAGGCGGGAGCACTGAAGCTTTCTTT | CSARDPRGGSTEAFF
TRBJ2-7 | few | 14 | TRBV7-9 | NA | TGTGCCAGCAGCTTAGTTTCGAGCGGCGGCGAGCAGTACTTC | CASSLVSSGGEQYF
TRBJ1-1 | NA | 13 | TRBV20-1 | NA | TGCAGTGCTATTTCCTGGGGAGACACTGAAGCTTTCTTT | CSAISWGDTEAFF
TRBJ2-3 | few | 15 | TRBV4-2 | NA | TGTGCCAGCAGCCAAGAGGCGGATTTCACAGATACGCAGTATTTT | CASSQEADFTDTQYF
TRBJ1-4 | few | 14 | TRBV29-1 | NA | TGCAGCACCCACAACGGGGGCTTGGGTGAAAAACTGTTTTTT | CSTHNGGLGEKLFF
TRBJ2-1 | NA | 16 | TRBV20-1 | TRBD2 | TGCAGTGCTTCGACTAGCGGGGGGCCCAGGAACAATGAGCAGTTCTTC | CSASTSGGPRNNEQFF
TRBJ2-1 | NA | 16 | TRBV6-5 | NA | TGTGCCAGCACCCCTAGTGCCGGGGCGCGGTACAATGAGCAGTTCTTC | CASTPSAGARYNEQFF
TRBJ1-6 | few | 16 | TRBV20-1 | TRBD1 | TGCAGTGCTAGACCGACAGGGAGCTCCTATAATTCACCCCTCCACTTT | CSARPTGSSYNSPLHF
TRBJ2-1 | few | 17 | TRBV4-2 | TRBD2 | TGTGCCAGCAGCCAAGATATCACTAGCGCTCGATACAATGAGCAGTTCTTC | CASSQDITSARYNEQFF
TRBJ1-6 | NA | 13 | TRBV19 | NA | TGTGCCACCTCCGTGGGAAGGGAATCACCCCTCCACTTT | CATSVGRESPLHF
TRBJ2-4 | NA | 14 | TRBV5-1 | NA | TGCGCCAGCAGGTTCGATTGGGCCCCGAACATTCAGTACTTC | CASRFDWAPNIQYF
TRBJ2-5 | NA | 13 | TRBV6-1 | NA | TGTGCCAGCAGTCCCGTTGAACAAGAGACCCAGTACTTC | CASSPVEQETQYF
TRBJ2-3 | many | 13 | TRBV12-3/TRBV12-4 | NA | TGTGCCAGCAGTCGGACGTCCACAGATACGCAGTATTTT | CASSRTSTDTQYF
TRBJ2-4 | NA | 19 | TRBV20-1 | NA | TGCAGTGCTAGCCTGGTTCAGGGCGGGGGCCCTCTAGCCAAAAACATTCAGTACTTC | CSASLVQGGGPLAKNIQYF
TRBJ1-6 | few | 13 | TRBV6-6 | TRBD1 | TGTGCTAGCAGTTACTCTACAGGGGCACCCCTCCACTTT | CASSYSTGAPLHF
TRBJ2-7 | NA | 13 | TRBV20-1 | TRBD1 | TGCAGTGCTGGGACAGGGACTCGCTACGAGCAGTACTTC | CSAGTGTRYEQYF
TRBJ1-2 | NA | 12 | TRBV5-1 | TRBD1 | TGCGCCAGCAGGACAGGGACTTCGGGCTACACCTTC | CASRTGTSGYTF
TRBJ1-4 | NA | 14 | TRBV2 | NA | TGTGCCAGCAAGCAGGGTACAACTAATGAAAAACTGTTTTTT | CASKQGTTNEKLFF
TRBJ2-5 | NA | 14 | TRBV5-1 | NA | TGCGCCAGCAGCCCAGACACCTTCGTTGAGACCCAGTACTTC | CASSPDTFVETQYF
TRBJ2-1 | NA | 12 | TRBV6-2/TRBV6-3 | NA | TGTGCCAGCAGTTACGGGGGGGGGCGTGGGTTCTTC | CASSYGGGRGFF
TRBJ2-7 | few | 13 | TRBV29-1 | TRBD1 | TGCAGCGTTGAAGCCTCGGGACAGTGCGAGCAGTACTTC | CSVEASGQCEQYF
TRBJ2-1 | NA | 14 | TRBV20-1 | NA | TGCAGTGCTAGCCCGGGGCTCAGCTACAATGAGCAGTTCTTC | CSASPGLSYNEQFF
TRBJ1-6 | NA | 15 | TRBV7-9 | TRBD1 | TGTGCCAGCAGCCGGAGCACAGGGGTTAATTCACCCCTCCACTTT | CASSRSTGVNSPLHF
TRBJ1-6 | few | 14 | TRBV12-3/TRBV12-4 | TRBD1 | TGTGCCAGCACCCAAGGGGACAGGGATTCACCCCTCCACTTT | CASTQGDRDSPLHF
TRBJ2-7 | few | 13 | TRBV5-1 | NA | TGCGCCAGCAGTCGGGACAACGCTTACGAGCAGTACTTC | CASSRDNAYEQYF
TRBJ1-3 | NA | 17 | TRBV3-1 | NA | TGTGCCAGCAGCCAAGATAGGTATACCGCCTCTGGAAACACCATATATTTT | CASSQDRYTASGNTIYF
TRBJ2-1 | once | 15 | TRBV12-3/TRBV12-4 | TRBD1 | TGTGCCAGCAGTTTTGGGACAGCGCTTTACAATGAGCAGTTCTTC | CASSFGTALYNEQFF
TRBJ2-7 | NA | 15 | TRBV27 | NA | TGTGCCAGCAGTTTGGCCTCGACAGGTGGGTCCGAGCAGTACTTC | CASSLASTGGSEQYF
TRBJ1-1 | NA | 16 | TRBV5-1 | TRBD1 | TGCGCCAGCTCCCCGGGCAGGGGGTTTGGGAACACTGAAGCTTTCTTT | CASSPGRGFGNTEAFF
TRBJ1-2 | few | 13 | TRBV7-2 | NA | TGTGCCAGCACCCCGCCAGGGAACTATGGCTACACCTTC | CASTPPGNYGYTF
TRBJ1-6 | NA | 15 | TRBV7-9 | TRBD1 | TGTGCCAGCGGGAGGGACAGGGGTGGTTATTCACCCCTCCACTTT | CASGRDRGGYSPLHF